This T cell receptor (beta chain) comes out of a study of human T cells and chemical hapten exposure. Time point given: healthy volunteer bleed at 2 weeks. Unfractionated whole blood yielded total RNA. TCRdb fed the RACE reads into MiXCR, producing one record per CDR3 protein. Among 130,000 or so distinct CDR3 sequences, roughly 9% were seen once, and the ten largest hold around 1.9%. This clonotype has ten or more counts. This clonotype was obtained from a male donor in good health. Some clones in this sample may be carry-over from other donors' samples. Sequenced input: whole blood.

CDR3 loop: CASSAREQDTGELFF. In DNA form, the CDR3 reads TGTGCCAGCAGTGCCCGGGAGCAAGACACCGGGGAGCTGTTTTTT. The gene calls are TRBV6-4 and TRBJ2-2; D might be TRBD2 (6 bases). This CDR3 has 15 residues. Germline V gene data show CDR1 as MRHNA and CDR2 as SNTAGT. Between the trimmed V and J ends, which lost 4 bases and 3 bases, there was a span of 12 bases.